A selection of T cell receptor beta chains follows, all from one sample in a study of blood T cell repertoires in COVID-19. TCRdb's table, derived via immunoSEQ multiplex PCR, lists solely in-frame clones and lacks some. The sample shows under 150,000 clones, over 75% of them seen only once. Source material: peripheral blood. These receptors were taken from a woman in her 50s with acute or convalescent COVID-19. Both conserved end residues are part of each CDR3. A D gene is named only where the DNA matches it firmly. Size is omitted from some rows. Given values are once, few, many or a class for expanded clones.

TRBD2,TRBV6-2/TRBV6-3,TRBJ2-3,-,CASSYRPPGASGGVADTQYF,TGTGCCAGCAGTTACCGCCCCCCGGGGGCTAGCGGGGGGGTCGCAGATACGCAGTATTTT
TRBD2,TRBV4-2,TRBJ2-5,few,CASSQVPGLAGGQETQYF,TGTGCCAGCAGCCAAGTCCCGGGACTAGCGGGGGGACAAGAGACCCAGTACTTC
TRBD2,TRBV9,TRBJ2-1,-,CASSDRGASGPNEQFF,TGTGCCAGCAGCGACCGAGGCGCTAGCGGTCCCAATGAGCAGTTCTTC
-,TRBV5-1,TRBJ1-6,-,CASSRSEYSPLHF,TGCGCCAGCAGCCGGTCCGAGTATTCACCCCTCCACTTT
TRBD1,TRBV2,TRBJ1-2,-,CASRPGTGKYYGYTF,TGTGCCAGCAGACCCGGGACAGGGAAGTACTATGGCTACACCTTC
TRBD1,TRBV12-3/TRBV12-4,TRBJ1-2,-,CASSAGTGFPYTF,TGTGCCAGCAGCGCCGGGACAGGGTTCCCCTACACCTTC
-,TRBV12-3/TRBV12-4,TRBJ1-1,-,CASRINREEAFF,TGTGCCAGCAGGATAAACAGGGAAGAAGCTTTCTTT
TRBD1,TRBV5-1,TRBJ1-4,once,CASSFGTGVVGEKLFF,TGCGCCAGCAGCTTCGGGACAGGGGTTGTCGGTGAAAAACTGTTTTTT
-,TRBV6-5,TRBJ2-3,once,CASSYGQATDTQYF,TGTGCCAGCAGTTACGGGCAGGCGACAGATACGCAGTATTTT
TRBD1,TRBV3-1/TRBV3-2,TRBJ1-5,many,CASSPGTGGNNQPQHF,TGTGCCAGCAGCCCCGGGACAGGGGGCAACAATCAGCCCCAGCATTTT
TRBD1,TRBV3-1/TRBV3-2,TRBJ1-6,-,CASSQGEGTGYNSPLHF,TGTGCCAGCAGCCAAGGGGAGGGGACAGGTTATAATTCACCCCTCCACTTT
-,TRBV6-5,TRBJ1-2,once,CASSLERVDGYTF,TGTGCCAGCAGCCTTGAGAGGGTTGACGGCTACACCTTC
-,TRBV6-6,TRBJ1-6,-,CASSYRQTRDSPLHF,TGTGCCAGCAGTTACCGACAGACCAGGGATTCACCCCTCCACTTT
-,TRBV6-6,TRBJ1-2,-,CASLEGLNLYGYTF,TGTGCCAGCCTGGAGGGATTAAACTTATATGGCTACACCTTC
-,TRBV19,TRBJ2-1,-,CASSITDLMGLLNEQFF,TGTGCCAGTAGTATAACCGATTTAATGGGACTTCTAAATGAGCAGTTCTTC
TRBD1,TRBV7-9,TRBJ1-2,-,CASSPGQGPYGYTF,TGTGCCAGCAGCCCGGGACAGGGACCCTATGGCTACACCTTC
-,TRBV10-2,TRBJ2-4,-,CASSESSENIQYF,TGCGCCAGCAGTGAGTCCTCAGAAAACATTCAGTACTTC
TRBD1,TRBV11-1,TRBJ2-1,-,CASSRQGARHNEQFF,TGTGCCAGCAGCCGACAGGGGGCGCGTCACAATGAGCAGTTCTTC
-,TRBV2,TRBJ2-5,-,CASTPQAETQYF,TGTGCCAGCACCCCACAGGCCGAGACCCAGTACTTC
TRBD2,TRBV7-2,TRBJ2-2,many,CASRRGGEIWTGELFF,TGTGCCAGCAGAAGGGGAGGGGAAATATGGACCGGGGAGCTGTTTTTT
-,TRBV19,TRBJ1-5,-,CASRSDRYNQPQHF,TGTGCCAGTAGATCTGACAGGTACAATCAGCCCCAGCATTTT
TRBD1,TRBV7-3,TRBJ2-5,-,CASSLWTGGKETQYF,TGTGCCAGCAGCTTATGGACAGGGGGCAAAGAGACCCAGTACTTC
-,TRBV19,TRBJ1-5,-,CAVRGSGNQPQHF,TGTGCCGTCAGGGGTTCGGGCAATCAGCCCCAGCATTTT
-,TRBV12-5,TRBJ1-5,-,CASGLVERGPQHF,TGTGCTAGTGGTTTGGTAGAACGGGGGCCCCAGCATTTT
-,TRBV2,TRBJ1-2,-,CATQPVDGYTF,TGTGCCACCCAACCAGTTGATGGCTACACCTTC
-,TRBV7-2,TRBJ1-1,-,CASSLFSGGNGNEAFF,TGTGCCAGCAGCTTATTCTCTGGGGGCAATGGTAATGAAGCTTTCTTT
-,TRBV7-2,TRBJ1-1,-,CASSLDRFRGSEAFF,TGTGCCAGCAGCTTAGATCGCTTCAGGGGATCTGAAGCTTTCTTT
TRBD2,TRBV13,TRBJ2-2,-,CASSPPLGGTAVRNTGELFF,TGTGCCAGCAGCCCACCCCTGGGGGGGACCGCCGTTCGCAACACCGGGGAGCTGTTTTTT
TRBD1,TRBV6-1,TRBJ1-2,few,CASSEWGDRDGYTF,TGTGCCAGCAGTGAATGGGGGGACAGGGACGGCTACACCTTC
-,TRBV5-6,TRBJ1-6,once,CASSPETGFRSPLHF,TGTGCCAGCAGCCCGGAGACTGGCTTTAGATCACCCCTCCACTTT
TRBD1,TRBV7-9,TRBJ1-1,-,CASSLVSGRGRTEAFF,TGTGCCAGCAGCTTAGTATCGGGCAGGGGGAGGACTGAAGCTTTCTTT
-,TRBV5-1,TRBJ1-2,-,CASSLDSREGYTF,TGCGCCAGCAGCTTGGACTCCCGAGAGGGCTACACCTTC
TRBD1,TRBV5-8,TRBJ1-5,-,CASSSLTTGGRNQPQHF,TGTGCCAGCAGCAGCCTCACGACAGGGGGCCGAAATCAGCCCCAGCATTTT
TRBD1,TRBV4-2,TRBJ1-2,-,CASSQAGGNGYTF,TGTGCCAGCAGCCAGGCAGGGGGCAATGGCTACACCTTC
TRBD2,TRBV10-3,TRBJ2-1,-,CAISDTGGAGEQFF,TGTGCCATCAGTGACACCGGGGGGGCCGGAGAGCAGTTCTTC
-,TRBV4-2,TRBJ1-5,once,CASRPPGVGQPQHF,TGTGCCAGCAGACCACCGGGGGTGGGTCAGCCCCAGCATTTT
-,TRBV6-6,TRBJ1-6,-,CASTPRRDRDSPLHF,TGTGCCAGCACCCCGAGGAGGGACCGGGATTCACCCCTCCACTTT
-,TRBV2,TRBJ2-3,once,CASSAERAGTDTQYF,TGTGCCAGCAGTGCGGAGCGAGCCGGCACAGATACGCAGTATTTT
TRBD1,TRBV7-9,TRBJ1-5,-,CASSFGTGSNQPQHF,TGTGCCAGCAGCTTCGGGACAGGGTCTAATCAGCCCCAGCATTTT
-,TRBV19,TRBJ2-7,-,CASSIVEGGSYEQYF,TGTGCCAGTAGTATCGTCGAAGGAGGGTCCTACGAGCAGTACTTC